A single T cell receptor beta chain is shown here with its context. Original processing methods: Researchers report that nucleated cell counts were estimated from reference gene primer amplification. Assay used: immunoSEQ multiplex PCR; TCRdb lists only in-frame clones, some missing. That table is the source of V, J and clone size, and D and trimming were worked out from the DNA. Of over 300,000 clones listed, more than 80% were seen once; the top ten hold 0.95% to 1.5%. These data come from a study of blood T cell repertoires in COVID-19. Whole-study context: Acute and convalescent COVID-19 specimens originated in the United States, Italy and Spain.

The CDR3 covers 15 residues. The ends were cut back, 5 bases at V and 5 bases at J, with 15 bases in the middle. Germline lookup yields CDR1 SGHVS and CDR2 FNYEAQ. Material for sequencing was peripheral blood. The chain couples TRBV7-6 to TRBJ2-2, with a tentative D call TRBD2 (6 bases). The receptor comes from a middle-aged man with acute or convalescent COVID-19. CDR3 sequence reads: CASSHGRGRTGELFF. CDR3 coding DNA: TGTGCCAGCAGCCACGGCCGGGGGAGAACCGGGGAGCTGTTTTTT.